The 23 T cell receptor beta chains listed next were all sequenced from one sample in a study of OX40 agonist ivuxolimab in advanced cancers. Method: immunoSEQ multiplex PCR; TCRdb's copy keeps in-frame clones and lacks some. The data contain fewer than 95,000 clones, around 91% of them singletons. The starting material was CD4+ or CD8+ T cells sorted from blood, obtained in a trial of the OX40 agonist ivuxolimab. These TCRs come from an adult with an advanced solid tumor such as melanoma, head and neck, liver or kidney cancer.

The gene calls are TRBV28 and TRBJ2-1, with 7 bases fitting TRBD1. Germline lookup yields CDR1 MDHEN and CDR2 SYDVKM. CDR3 length equals 15 residues. The V gene end was trimmed by 4 bases and the J gene end by 4 bases; junction bases not matched to a gene: 7. The CDR3 DNA follows: TGTGCCAGCAGTTCTCCGGGACAGATATACAATGAGCAGTTCTTC. Translation gives CASSSPGQIYNEQFF.

J is TRBJ1-4 and V is TRBV7-2, with D possibly TRBD1 on 5 matching bases. V lost 6 bases and J 8 bases, leaving 16 bases between the germline ends. The CDR3 is 14 residues long. The germline gives CDR1 SGHTA, CDR2 FQGNSA. CDR3 sequence reads: CASSRGGFGEKLFF. The CDR3 bases are TGTGCCAGCAGTCGTGGGGGTTTCGGGGAAAAACTGTTTTTT.

This clone was counted once. J is TRBJ2-5 and V is TRBV5-4; 10 bases map to TRBD2. The CDR3 totals 15 residues. J was trimmed by 1 base and V by 5 bases; bases with no gene match: 5. The germline CDR1 and CDR2 sequences are SGHNT and YYREEE (reference sequence). The CDR3 here is CASSLTSGVQETQYF. For the CDR3, the DNA is TGTGCCAGCAGTCTAACTAGCGGGGTCCAAGAGACCCAGTACTTC.

The CDR3 reads CTSSHSTSGEVKNIQYF. DNA of the CDR3: TGCACCAGCAGCCATTCCACTAGCGGGGAGGTCAAAAACATTCAGTACTTC. V usage is TRBV1 and J usage is TRBJ2-4; TRBD2, as called in the table, went unchecked against the DNA. TRBV1 is a pseudogene. The CDR3 loop spans 17 amino acids.

J is TRBJ1-1 and V is TRBV6-5; unclear D gene. V was trimmed by 2 bases and J by 0 bases, leaving 7 bases between them. The CDR3 loop spans 14 amino acids. Germline V lookup: CDR1 MNHEY, CDR2 SVGAGI. The CDR3 sequence is CASSYRSVNTEAFF. DNA of the CDR3: TGTGCCAGCAGTTACCGTAGTGTGAACACTGAAGCTTTCTTT.

The chain carries TRBV25-1 and TRBJ2-3; no definite D call. CDR1 and CDR2 (germline): MGHDK, SYGVNS. The CDR3 runs 15 residues. V lost 3 bases and J 3 bases, leaving 13 bases between the germline ends. Here the CDR3 reads CASSDPRWVTDTQYF. CDR3 bases: TGTGCCAGCAGTGACCCGCGTTGGGTTACAGATACGCAGTATTTT.

In its sample, this clone was seen once. CDR3 in amino acids: CSAGTETQYF. The CDR3 DNA sequence: TGCAGCGCCGGGACTGAGACCCAGTACTTC. This chain joins TRBV29-1 and TRBJ2-5; tentatively, D is TRBD2 (6 bases). In germline, CDR1 is SQVTM, CDR2 ANQGSEA. The CDR3 totals 10 residues. Trimming took 7 bases from V and 5 from J, leaving 8 bases between them.

The chain joins TRBV9 to TRBJ2-3; 7 bases map to TRBD2. Looked up from germline, CDR1 is SGDLS and CDR2 is YYNGEE. Germline trimming cut 4 bases from V and 6 bases from J; bases unmatched to any gene: 11. CDR3 length equals 15 residues. CDR3 sequence: CASSPRTSPGDTQYF. The CDR3 nucleotides are TGTGCCAGCAGCCCACGGACTAGTCCGGGGGATACGCAGTATTTT.

V is TRBV18 and J is TRBJ2-1, with TRBD2 identical over 12 bases. CDR1 KGHSH and CDR2 LQKENI come from the germline V gene. After removal of 2 bases from V and 12 bases from J, the junction contained 11 bases not matched to a gene. The CDR3 length is 16 residues. CDR3 nucleotide sequence: TGTGCCAGCTCACCAGTCGCGACTAGCGGGGGCACAGGGCAGTTCTTC. This sequence encodes CASSPVATSGGTGQFF.

V and J are TRBV15 and TRBJ2-1; TRBD2 matches at 15 bases. The V segment lost 2 bases and the J segment 5 bases; nucleotides outside the gene matches: 19. The length of the CDR3 is 22 residues. Germline CDR1 is LNHNV and CDR2 is YYDKDF (reference sequence). The CDR3 bases are TGTGCCACCAGCAGACGGGGTCGAAGGACTAGCGGGAGGGCCGCGCAGGACAATGAGCAGTTCTTC. Translating it yields CATSRRGRRTSGRAAQDNEQFF.

The CDR3 DNA reads TGTGCCAGCAGTTGGCGTCTTAATCAGCCCCAGCATTTT. Protein product: CASSWRLNQPQHF. The chain joins TRBV6-5 to TRBJ1-5; D not resolved. Trimming removed 4 bases at V and 4 bases at J, with 8 bases between. CDR1 is MNHEY, CDR2 SVGAGI, per germline. The CDR3 totals 13 residues.

This sequence joins TRBV4-2 and TRBJ2-5, with no clear D. Per germline, CDR1 LGHNA and CDR2 YNFKEQ. This CDR3 is 12 amino acids long. Trimming took 5 bases from V and 2 from J, leaving 6 bases between them. CDR3 residues: CASSLGQETQYF. The CDR3 coding sequence is TGTGCCAGCAGCTTGGGGCAAGAGACCCAGTACTTC.

This sequence joins TRBV6-1 and TRBJ2-2; 8 bases fit TRBD1. The CDR3 is made up of 15 amino acids. CDR1 is MNHNS, CDR2 SASEGT, per germline. With 7 bases clipped from V and 0 bases from J, the junction kept 4 bases outside the gene matches. The CDR3 sequence: CASILTGANTGELFF. The CDR3 DNA reads TGTGCCAGCATTCTGACAGGGGCGAACACCGGGGAGCTGTTTTTT.

The chain joins TRBV29-1 to TRBJ1-1; the match to TRBD1 covers 7 bases. The V segment lost 7 bases and the J segment 4 bases; nucleotides outside the gene matches: 12. The CDR3 runs to 14 residues. Per the germline V gene, CDR1 is SQVTM and CDR2 is ANQGSEA. The CDR3 here is CSATGVAALTEAFF. CDR3 in DNA: TGCAGCGCCACAGGGGTGGCCGCTCTCACTGAAGCTTTCTTT.

The chain is built from TRBV7-2 and TRBJ1-5, with D unresolved. The CDR3 covers 13 residues. V lost 5 bases, J lost 9 bases, and 14 bases lay in between. The germline CDR1 and CDR2 sequences are SGHTA and FQGNSA. The CDR3 sequence: CASSLTGSRPQHF. CDR3 nucleotides: TGTGCCAGCAGCCTTACTGGTTCCCGGCCCCAGCATTTT.

V and J are TRBV7-3 and TRBJ2-5, with TRBD1 identical over 9 bases. Per germline, CDR1 SGHTA and CDR2 FQGTGA. The CDR3 is 14 residues long. Losses at the gene ends were 3 bases for V and 1 base for J; bases not matched to a gene: 0. The CDR3 is CASSLDRGQETQYF. Here the CDR3 DNA reads TGTGCCAGCAGCTTGGACAGGGGCCAAGAGACCCAGTACTTC.

The V and J genes are TRBV30 and TRBJ1-6, with 7 bases fitting TRBD1. Germline CDR1 GTSNPN, CDR2 SVGIG (reference sequence). V lost 8 bases, J lost 2 bases, and 9 bases stayed unmatched. The CDR3 length is 15 residues. In DNA, the CDR3 is TGTGCCGGACGACAGGGTGGGACCTATAATTCACCCCTCCACTTT. Its protein is CAGRQGGTYNSPLHF.

The chain has TRBV19 and TRBJ2-1; D is perhaps TRBD2 (5 bases). Trimming stripped 1 base from V and 9 bases from J, with 16 bases between. Germline values: CDR1 LNHDA, CDR2 SQIVND (reference sequence). The CDR3 is made up of 15 amino acids. The CDR3 DNA follows: TGTGCCAGTAGTATAGCGCCTAGCAGGACGCGTGAGCAGTTCTTC. This encodes CASSIAPSRTREQFF.

The V call is TRBV7-2, the J call TRBJ2-7, with 8 bases identical to TRBD2. CDR1 is SGHTA, CDR2 FQGNSA, per germline. CDR3 length: 14 residues. Trimming removed 3 bases from V and 2 bases from J; junction bases left unmatched: 3. Here the CDR3 reads CASSFSGDTYEQYF. For the CDR3, the DNA is TGTGCCAGCAGCTTTAGCGGGGACACCTACGAGCAGTACTTC.

The CDR3 here is CASSGERQGGQPQHF. In DNA, the CDR3 is TGTGCCAGCAGTGGGGAAAGACAGGGGGGACAGCCCCAGCATTTT. The chain employs TRBV2 and TRBJ1-5; 9 nucleotides line up with TRBD1. CDR1 is SNHLY, CDR2 FYNNEI, per germline. The CDR3 spans 15 residues. V lost 4 bases and J lost 7; bases outside the gene matches: 8. The whole variable domain, filled in from reference TRBV2 and TRBJ1-5, reads EPEVTQTPSHQVTQMGQEVILRCVPISNHLYFYWYRQILGQKVEFLVSFYNNEISEKSEIFDDQFSVERPDGSNFTLKIRSTKLEDSAMYFCASSGERQGGQPQHFGDGTRLSIL.

The rearrangement uses TRBV7-2 and TRBJ1-1, with unresolved D. The CDR3 contains 13 residues. V was pared by 5 bases and J by 5 bases, with 12 bases between. Per germline, CDR1 SGHTA and CDR2 FQGNSA. The CDR3 DNA reads as TGTGCCAGCAGCCCCGGACCGTTGACTGAAGCTTTCTTT. This encodes CASSPGPLTEAFF.

The chain recombines TRBV30 with TRBJ2-7, with 9 bases lining up with TRBD1. Trimming removed 8 bases from V and 4 bases from J; junction bases left unmatched: 9. This CDR3 spans 13 amino acids. Germline CDR1 is GTSNPN and CDR2 is SVGIG (reference sequence). CDR3 bases: TGTGCCACGGAAGAGGGACAGGGATACGAGCAGTACTTC. The encoded protein is CATEEGQGYEQYF.

The V and J genes are TRBV7-2 and TRBJ2-3, with 7 nucleotides matching TRBD2. This CDR3 is 15 amino acids long. Germline-derived CDR1 and CDR2 are SGHTA and FQGNSA. V lost 6 bases, J lost 0 bases, and 6 bases stayed unmatched. The CDR3 here is CASSFQGLSTDTQYF. The DNA for the CDR3 is TGTGCCAGCAGTTTCCAGGGACTAAGCACAGATACGCAGTATTTT. The variable domain in full, with the rest retrieved from reference TRBV7-2 and TRBJ2-3, is GAGVSQSPSNKVTEKGKDVELRCDPISGHTALYWYRQSLGQGLEFLIYFQGNSAPDKSGLPSDRFSAERTGGSVSTLTIQRTQQEDSAVYLCASSFQGLSTDTQYFGPGTRLTVL.